The TCR beta chain under discussion was sequenced for a study of blood T cells in healthy people across ages. The CDR3 length is 15 residues. Trimming shortened V by 2 bases and J by 2 bases, and 10 bases separated the two germline ends. The germline V gene encodes CDR1 KGHDR and CDR2 SFDVKD. As to this clonotype: Its target is not known.

The authors ran a second PCR of roughly 6 to 11 cycles using a sample-barcoded 5' primer and a J-beta primer mix. Each CDR3 protein gets one entry after TCRdb re-called the 5' RACE reads with MiXCR. The sample records about 1.1 million distinct CDR3 sequences, roughly two fifths being singletons. Notes on the study in general: Age brought a roughly linear fall in TCR beta diversity measured per million T cells.

The origin of this receptor is a man between 18 and 35 years old in good health. The chain employs TRBV24-1 and TRBJ2-3; the D call may be TRBD1 or TRBD2 (5 bases each). Sequencing was done on a sample of blood. The CDR3 protein is CATSDWTGTTDTQYF. CDR3 bases: TGTGCCACCAGTGATTGGACGGGGACCACAGATACGCAGTATTTT.